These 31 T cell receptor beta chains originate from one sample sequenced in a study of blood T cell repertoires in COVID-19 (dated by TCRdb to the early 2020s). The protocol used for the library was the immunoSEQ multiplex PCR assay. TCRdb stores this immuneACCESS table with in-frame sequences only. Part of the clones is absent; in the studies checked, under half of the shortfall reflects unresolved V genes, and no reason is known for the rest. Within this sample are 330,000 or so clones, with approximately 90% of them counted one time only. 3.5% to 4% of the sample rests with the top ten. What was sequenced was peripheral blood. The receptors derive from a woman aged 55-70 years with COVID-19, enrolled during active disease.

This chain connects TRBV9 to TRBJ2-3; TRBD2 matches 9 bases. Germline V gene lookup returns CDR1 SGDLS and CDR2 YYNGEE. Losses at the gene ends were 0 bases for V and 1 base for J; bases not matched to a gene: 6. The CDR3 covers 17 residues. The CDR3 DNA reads TGTGCCAGCAGCGTAGTTGCTGAGCGGGGGGGCACAGATACGCAGTATTTT. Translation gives CASSVVAERGGTDTQYF. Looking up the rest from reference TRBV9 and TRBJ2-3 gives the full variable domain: DSGVTQTPKHLITATGQRVTLRCSPRSGDLSVYWYQQSLDQGLQFLIQYYNGEERAKGNILERFSAQQFPDLHSELNLSSLELGDSALYFCASSVVAERGGTDTQYFGPGTRLTVL.

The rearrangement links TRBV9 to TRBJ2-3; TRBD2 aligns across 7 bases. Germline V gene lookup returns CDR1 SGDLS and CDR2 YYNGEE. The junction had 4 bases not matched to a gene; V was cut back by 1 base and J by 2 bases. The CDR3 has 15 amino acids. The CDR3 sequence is CASSVTTSPTDTQYF. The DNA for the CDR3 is TGTGCCAGCAGCGTAACGACTAGCCCCACAGATACGCAGTATTTT.

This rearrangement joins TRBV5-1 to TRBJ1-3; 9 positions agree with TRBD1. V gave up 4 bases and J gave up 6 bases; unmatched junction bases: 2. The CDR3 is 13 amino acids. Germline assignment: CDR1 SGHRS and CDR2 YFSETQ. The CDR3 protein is CASSRTGENTIYF. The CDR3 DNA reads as TGCGCCAGCAGCAGGACAGGGGAAAACACCATATATTTT.

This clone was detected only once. The DNA for the CDR3 is TGTGCCAGCACCTGGGGGGGATCTGGGGCCCAGCATTTT. Amino acids: CASTWGGSGAQHF. V gene TRBV2 combines with J gene TRBJ1-5, with D maybe TRBD1 (5 bases). Trimming cost V 7 bases and J 11 bases, with 18 bases left between them. CDR3 size: 13 residues. Germline V gene lookup returns CDR1 SNHLY and CDR2 FYNNEI.

The CDR3 nucleotides are TGTGCCAGCAGCGTGGGGACAGTTAACACTGAAGCTTTCTTT. Translating gives CASSVGTVNTEAFF. The chain carries TRBV7-9 and TRBJ1-1; 7 bases are a match to TRBD1. The CDR3 has 14 amino acids. Trimming cost V 5 bases and J 2 bases; bases outside gene matches: 5. Germline V gene lookup returns CDR1 SEHNR and CDR2 FQNEAQ (reference sequence).

In nucleotides, the CDR3 is TGTGCCAGCAGGCCTTCACAGGGGTCCCTCCACTTT. Encoded protein: CASRPSQGSLHF. The chain joins TRBV3-1 (or the pseudogene TRBV3-2) to TRBJ1-6, with TRBD1 matching over 7 bases. Germline-derived CDR1 and CDR2 are LGHDT and YNNKEL (reference sequence). This CDR3 region has 12 residues. V was pared by 6 bases and J by 14 bases, with 7 bases of the junction left unmatched.

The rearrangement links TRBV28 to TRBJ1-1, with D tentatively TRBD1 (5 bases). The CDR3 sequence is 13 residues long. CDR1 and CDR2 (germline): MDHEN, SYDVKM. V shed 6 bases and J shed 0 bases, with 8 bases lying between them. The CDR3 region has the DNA TGTGCCAGCAGAGGGACTATGAACACTGAAGCTTTCTTT. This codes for CASRGTMNTEAFF.

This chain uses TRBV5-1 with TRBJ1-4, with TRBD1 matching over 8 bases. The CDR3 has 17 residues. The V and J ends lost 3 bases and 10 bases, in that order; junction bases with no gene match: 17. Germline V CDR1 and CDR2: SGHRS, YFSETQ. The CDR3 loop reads CASSYLTIGQGVGKLFF. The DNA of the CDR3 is TGCGCCAGCAGCTACCTCACAATCGGACAGGGTGTAGGAAAACTGTTTTTT.

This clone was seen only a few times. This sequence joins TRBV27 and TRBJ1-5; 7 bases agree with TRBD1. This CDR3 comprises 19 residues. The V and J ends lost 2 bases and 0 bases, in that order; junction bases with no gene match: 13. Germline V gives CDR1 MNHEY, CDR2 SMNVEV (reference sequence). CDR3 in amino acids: CASSLEFPRQGYSNQPQHF. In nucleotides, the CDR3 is TGTGCCAGCAGTTTAGAATTCCCCCGACAGGGCTATAGCAATCAGCCCCAGCATTTT.

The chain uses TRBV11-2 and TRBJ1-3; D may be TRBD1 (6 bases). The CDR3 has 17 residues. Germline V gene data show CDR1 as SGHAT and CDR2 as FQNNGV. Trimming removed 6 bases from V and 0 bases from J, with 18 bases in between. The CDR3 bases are TGTGCCAGCAGGCCTTGGGGGGGGCCTGTCTCTGGAAACACCATATATTTT. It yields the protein CASRPWGGPVSGNTIYF.

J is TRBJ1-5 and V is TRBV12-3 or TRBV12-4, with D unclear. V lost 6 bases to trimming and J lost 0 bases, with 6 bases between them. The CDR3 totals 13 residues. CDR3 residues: CASRANSNQPQHF. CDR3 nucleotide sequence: TGTGCCAGCAGAGCTAATAGCAATCAGCCCCAGCATTTT.

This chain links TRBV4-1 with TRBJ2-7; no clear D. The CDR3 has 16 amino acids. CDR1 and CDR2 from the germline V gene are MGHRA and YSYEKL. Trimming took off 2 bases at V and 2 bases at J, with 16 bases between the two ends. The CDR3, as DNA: TGCGCCAGCAGCCAAATTGCAGGAAGCCCAGCCTACGAGCAGTACTTC. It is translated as CASSQIAGSPAYEQYF.

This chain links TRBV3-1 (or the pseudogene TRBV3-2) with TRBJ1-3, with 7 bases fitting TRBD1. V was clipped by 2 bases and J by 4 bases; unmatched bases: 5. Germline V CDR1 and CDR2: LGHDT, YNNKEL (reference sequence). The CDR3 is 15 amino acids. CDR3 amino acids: CASSQRTGVGNTIYF. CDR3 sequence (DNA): TGTGCCAGCAGCCAAAGGACAGGTGTGGGAAACACCATATATTTT.

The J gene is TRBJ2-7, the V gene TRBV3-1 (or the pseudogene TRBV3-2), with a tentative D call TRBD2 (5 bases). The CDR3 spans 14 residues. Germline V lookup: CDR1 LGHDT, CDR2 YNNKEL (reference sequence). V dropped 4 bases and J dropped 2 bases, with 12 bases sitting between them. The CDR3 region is CASSPGRGTYEQYF. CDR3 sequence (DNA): TGTGCCAGCAGCCCTGGTCGGGGAACCTACGAGCAGTACTTC.

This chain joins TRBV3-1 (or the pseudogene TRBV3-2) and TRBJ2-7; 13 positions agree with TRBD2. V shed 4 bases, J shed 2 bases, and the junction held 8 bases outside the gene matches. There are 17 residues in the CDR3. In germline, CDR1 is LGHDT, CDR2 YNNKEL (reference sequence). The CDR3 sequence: CASSRGVTSGGAYEQYF. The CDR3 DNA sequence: TGTGCCAGCAGCCGCGGGGTAACTAGCGGGGGGGCCTACGAGCAGTACTTC.

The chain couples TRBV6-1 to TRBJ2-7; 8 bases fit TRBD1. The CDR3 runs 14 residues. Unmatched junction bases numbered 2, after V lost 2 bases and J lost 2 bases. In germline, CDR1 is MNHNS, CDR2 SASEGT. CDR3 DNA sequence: TGTGCCAGCAGTGAAATGGACAGGGCCTACGAGCAGTACTTC. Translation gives CASSEMDRAYEQYF.

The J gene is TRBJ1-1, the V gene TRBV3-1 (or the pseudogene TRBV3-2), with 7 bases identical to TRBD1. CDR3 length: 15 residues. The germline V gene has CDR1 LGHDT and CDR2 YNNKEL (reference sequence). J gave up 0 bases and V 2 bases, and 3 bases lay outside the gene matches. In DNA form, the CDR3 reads TGTGCCAGCAGCCAACGGGGACAGATGAACACTGAAGCTTTCTTT. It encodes CASSQRGQMNTEAFF.

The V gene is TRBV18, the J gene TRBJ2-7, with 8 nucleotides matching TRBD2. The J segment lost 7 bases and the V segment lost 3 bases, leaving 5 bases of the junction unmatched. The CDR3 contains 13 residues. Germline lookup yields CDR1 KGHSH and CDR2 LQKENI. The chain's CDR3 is CASSPGGGGEQYF. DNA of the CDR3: TGTGCCAGCTCACCCGGGGGGGGTGGAGAGCAGTACTTC. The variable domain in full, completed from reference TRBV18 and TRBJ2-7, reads NAGVMQNPRHLVRRRGQEARLRCSPMKGHSHVYWYRQLPEEGLKFMVYLQKENIIDESGMPKERFSAEFPKEGPSILRIQQVVRGDSAAYFCASSPGGGGEQYFGPGTRLTVT.

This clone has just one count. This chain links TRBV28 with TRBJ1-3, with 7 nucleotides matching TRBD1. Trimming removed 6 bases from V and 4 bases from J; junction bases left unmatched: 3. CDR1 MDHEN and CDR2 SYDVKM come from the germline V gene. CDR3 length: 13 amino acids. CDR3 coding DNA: TGTGCCAGCAGGGGGACAGCGGGAAACACCATATATTTT. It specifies CASRGTAGNTIYF.

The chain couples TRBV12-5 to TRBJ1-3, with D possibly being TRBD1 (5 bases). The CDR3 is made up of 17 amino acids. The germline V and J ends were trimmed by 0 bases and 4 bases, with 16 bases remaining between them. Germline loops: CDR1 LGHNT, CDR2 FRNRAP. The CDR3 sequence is CASGLVLGAPSGNTIYF. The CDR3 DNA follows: TGTGCTAGTGGTTTGGTATTAGGGGCTCCTTCAGGAAACACCATATATTTT.

Here the CDR3 DNA reads TGTGCCAGCAGCTTGGACAGGGCCTCTGGAAACACCATATATTTT. The encoded protein is CASSLDRASGNTIYF. The chain employs TRBV5-4 and TRBJ1-3; tentative D call: TRBD1 (6 bases). The CDR3 contains 15 residues. V was clipped by 0 bases and J by 0 bases, with 7 bases between them. The germline V gene encodes CDR1 SGHNT and CDR2 YYREEE (reference sequence). The full variable domain, with the rest looked up from reference TRBV5-4 and TRBJ1-3, is ETGVTQSPTHLIKTRGQQVTLRCSSQSGHNTVSWYQQALGQGPQFIFQYYREEENGRGNFPPRFSGLQFPNYSSELNVNALELDDSALYLCASSLDRASGNTIYFGEGSWLTVV.

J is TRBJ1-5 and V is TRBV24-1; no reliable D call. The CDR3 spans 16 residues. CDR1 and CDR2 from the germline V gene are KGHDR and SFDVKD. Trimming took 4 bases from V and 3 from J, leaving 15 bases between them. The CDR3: CATSEPDGADNQPQHF. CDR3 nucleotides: TGTGCCACCAGTGAACCAGACGGAGCCGACAATCAGCCCCAGCATTTT.

The CDR3 loop reads CASSLTRQGKLFF. In nucleotides, the CDR3 is TGTGCCAGCAGCTTGACCCGACAGGGAAAACTGTTTTTT. The chain joins TRBV5-8 to TRBJ1-4, with 7 bases that match TRBD1. V dropped 1 base and J dropped 10; count of bases not matched to a gene: 4. Per the germline V gene, CDR1 is SGHTS and CDR2 is YDEGEE. There are 13 residues in the CDR3.

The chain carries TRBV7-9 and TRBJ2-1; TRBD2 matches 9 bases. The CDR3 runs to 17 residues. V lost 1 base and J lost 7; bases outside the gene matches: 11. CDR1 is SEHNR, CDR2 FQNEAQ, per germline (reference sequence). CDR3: CASSLGAGGSLQNEQFF. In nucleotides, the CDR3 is TGTGCCAGCAGCTTAGGAGCGGGGGGATCCCTTCAAAATGAGCAGTTCTTC.

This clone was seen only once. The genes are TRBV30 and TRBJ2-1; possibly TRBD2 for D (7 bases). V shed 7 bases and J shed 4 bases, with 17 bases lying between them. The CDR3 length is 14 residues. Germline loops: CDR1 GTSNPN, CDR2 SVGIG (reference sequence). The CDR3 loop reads CALDRGGGYNEQFF. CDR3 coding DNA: TGTGCCTTAGACCGGGGAGGGGGTTACAATGAGCAGTTCTTC.

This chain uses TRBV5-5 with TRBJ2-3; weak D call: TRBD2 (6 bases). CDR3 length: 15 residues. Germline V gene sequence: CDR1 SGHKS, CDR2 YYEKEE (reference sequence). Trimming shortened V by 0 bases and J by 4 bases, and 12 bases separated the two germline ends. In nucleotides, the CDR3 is TGTGCCAGCAGCTTGGCGGGGTCGGGGGCAGATACGCAGTATTTT. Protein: CASSLAGSGADTQYF. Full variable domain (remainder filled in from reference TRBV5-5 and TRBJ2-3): DAGVTQSPTHLIKTRGQQVTLRCSPISGHKSVSWYQQVLGQGPQFIFQYYEKEERGRGNFPDRFSARQFPNYSSELNVNALLLGDSALYLCASSLAGSGADTQYFGPGTRLTVL.

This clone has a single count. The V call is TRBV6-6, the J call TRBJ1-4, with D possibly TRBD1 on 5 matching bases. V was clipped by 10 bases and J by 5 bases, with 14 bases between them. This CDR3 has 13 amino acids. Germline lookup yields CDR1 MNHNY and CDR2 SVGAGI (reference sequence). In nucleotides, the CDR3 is TGTGCCACCATGACAGCAATCAATGAAAAACTGTTTTTT. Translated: CATMTAINEKLFF.

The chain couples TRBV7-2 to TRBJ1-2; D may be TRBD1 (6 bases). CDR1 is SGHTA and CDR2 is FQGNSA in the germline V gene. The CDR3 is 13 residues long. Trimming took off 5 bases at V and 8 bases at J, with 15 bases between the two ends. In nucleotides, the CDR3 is TGTGCCAGCAGCGTCAGGGGTCTGAGGGGCTACACCTTC. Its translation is CASSVRGLRGYTF.

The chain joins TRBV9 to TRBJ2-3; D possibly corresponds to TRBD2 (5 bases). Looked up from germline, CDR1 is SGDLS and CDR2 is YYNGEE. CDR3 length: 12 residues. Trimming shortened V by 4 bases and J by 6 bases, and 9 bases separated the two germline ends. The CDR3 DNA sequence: TGTGCCAGCAGCCCCCGCGGGGATACGCAGTATTTT. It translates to CASSPRGDTQYF.

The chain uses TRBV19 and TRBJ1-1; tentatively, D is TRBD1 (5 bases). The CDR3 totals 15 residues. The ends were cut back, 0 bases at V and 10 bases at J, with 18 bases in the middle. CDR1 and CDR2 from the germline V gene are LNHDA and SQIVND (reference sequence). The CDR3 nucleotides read TGTGCCAGTAGTATAGATCTTTCCAGGGACTTGAGAGCTTTCTTT. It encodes CASSIDLSRDLRAFF.

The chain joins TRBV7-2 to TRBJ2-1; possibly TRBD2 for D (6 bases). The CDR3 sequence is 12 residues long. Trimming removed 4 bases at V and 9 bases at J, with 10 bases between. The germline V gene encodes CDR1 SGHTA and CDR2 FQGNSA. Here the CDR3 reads CASSSAGGEQFF. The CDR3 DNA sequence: TGTGCCAGCAGCTCAGCCGGGGGTGAGCAGTTCTTC.